The present T cell receptor (beta chain) was sequenced within a study of blood T cell repertoires in COVID-19 (dated by TCRdb to 2018 to 2021). For the wider study: Samples from collaborators originated in the United States, Italy and Spain and spanned both the acute and convalescent phases of COVID-19. The material from the prospective study consisted of cDNA or gDNA derived from T cells, B-cell-depleted T cells, or PBMCs. Deeply sampled blood TCRbeta repertoires from subjects exposed to, actively infected with, or recovered from COVID-19 were included in the dataset. Where available, HLA class I and class II types were obtained from metadata supplied by the sample provider rather than from assay-based typing. The repertoires were made available in a free public database intended to serve as a resource for research on the immune response to SARS-CoV-2. Nearly every sample came with metadata listing a de-identified subject ID, COVID-19 status, age in years and sex. The samples were drawn from two sources: the first 160 participants of the ongoing ImmuneRACE study, and over 1,000 subjects contributed by 6 global collaborators. Here is what the overall study found, with its caveats: How much clinical and demographic metadata was included differed by source and by participant, and the metadata was provided uncurated.

With respect to this clone: It has no known antigen specificity. No base qualities exist here, and no much larger clone lies one base off it.

Collaborating institutions collected whole blood in K2EDTA tubes following their own protocols. For TCRbeta analysis, collaborators shipped samples as frozen whole blood, isolated PBMCs, or DNA extracted from either of those sample types. TCRbeta CDR3 regions were amplified from genomic DNA by means of the immunoSEQ Assay, a bias-controlled multiplex PCR. In the authors' own workflow: Within the assay, amplification of reference gene primers was used to estimate how many nucleated cells each sample contained. Sequence reads were collapsed and filtered to measure the absolute abundance of every unique TCRbeta CDR3 rearrangement. For each sample, productive Simpson clonality was calculated as the square root of Simpson's diversity index across productive rearrangements. TCRdb retrieved this table from immuneACCESS and kept in-frame rearrangements only. Not all clones are present; in checked studies, unresolved V genes account for under half, and no reason is known for the remainder. V and J calls plus clone size are reproduced from that table; the DNA served to infer D and trimming. For this sample the table gives over 95,000 clones, of which over 80% were detected only once. Together, the top ten hold 4% to 5.5% of the sample.

Between the V and J ends, shortened by 2 bases and 2 bases respectively, the junction contains 6 bases. The CDR3 holds 12 amino acids from the cysteine to the phenylalanine. Of all the DNA, just the CDR3 is kept, 36 bases in frame from base 1. CDR1 and CDR2 are drawn from the germline V gene (reference sequence): GTSNPN, SVGIG. This receptor was obtained from a woman in her forties or fifties with acute or convalescent COVID-19. The material sequenced was peripheral blood. The rearranged chain carries TRBV30 and TRBJ1-2; TRBD1 is a possible D gene, resting on 6 matching bases. The DNA sequence follows: TGTGCCTGGAGTCAGGGGAACTATGGCTACACCTTC. This yields the protein CAWSQGNYGYTF. The entire variable domain, with the stretches around the CDR3 drawn from the reference TRBV30 and TRBJ1-2 proteins, is SQTIHQWPATLVQPVGSPLSLECTVEGTSNPNLYWYRQAAGRGLQLLFYSVGIGQISSEVPQNLSASRPQDRQFILSSKKLLLSDSGFYLCAWSQGNYGYTFGSGTRLTVV.